This paragraph reports one T cell receptor (beta chain). The sample is drawn from a study of shared clonotypes between healthy human individuals. Study background: Each donor had three CD4 naive, three CD4 memory, two CD8 naive and one CD8 memory plate.

TCRdb keeps only in-frame clones here, not all; method: immunoSEQ multiplex PCR. This table has about 2.1 million clones, roughly 95% appearing once. In the naive CD8 group, cells lacked CD45RO and were positively selected for CCR7, so terminally differentiated effector memory CD45RA+ cells were left out. This CDR3 has 14 amino acids. Germline V gene data show CDR1 as SGHVS and CDR2 as FNYEAQ. V was clipped by 5 bases and J by 6 bases; unmatched bases: 9. The V gene is TRBV7-6, the J gene TRBJ2-7, with TRBD1 matching over 8 bases. The material sequenced was naive CD8+ T cells from PBMCs. This TCR derives from a man aged 18 to 29 in good health. Some clones in this sample may be carry-over from other donors' samples. The CDR3 region is CASSERTGHGEQYF. In DNA form, the CDR3 reads TGTGCCAGCAGCGAACGGACAGGGCATGGCGAGCAGTACTTC.